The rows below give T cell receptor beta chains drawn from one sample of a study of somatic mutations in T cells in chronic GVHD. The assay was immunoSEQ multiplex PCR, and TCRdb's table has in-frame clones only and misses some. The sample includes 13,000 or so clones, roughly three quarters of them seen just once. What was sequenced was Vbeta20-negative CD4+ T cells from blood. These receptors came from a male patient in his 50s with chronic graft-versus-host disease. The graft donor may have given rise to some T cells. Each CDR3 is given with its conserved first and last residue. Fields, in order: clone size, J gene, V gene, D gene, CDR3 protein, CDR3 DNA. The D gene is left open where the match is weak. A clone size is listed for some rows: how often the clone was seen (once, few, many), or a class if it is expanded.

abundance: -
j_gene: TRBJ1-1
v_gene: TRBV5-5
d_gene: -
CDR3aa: CASSLALSHTEAFF
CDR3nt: TGTGCCAGCAGCTTGGCCCTGTCCCACACTGAAGCTTTCTTT

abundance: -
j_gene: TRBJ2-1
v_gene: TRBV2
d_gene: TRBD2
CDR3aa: CASSTGTSGGSFF
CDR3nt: TGTGCCAGCAGTACCGGGACTAGCGGGGGGAGCTTCTTC

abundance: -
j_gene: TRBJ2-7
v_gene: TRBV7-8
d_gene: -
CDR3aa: CASSLAAGTYEQYF
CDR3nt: TGTGCCAGCAGCTTAGCGGCGGGGACCTACGAGCAGTACTTC

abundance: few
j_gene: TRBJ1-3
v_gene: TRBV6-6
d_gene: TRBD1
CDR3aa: CASGNRGGSGNTIYF
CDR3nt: TGTGCCAGCGGAAACAGGGGGGGATCTGGAAACACCATATATTTT

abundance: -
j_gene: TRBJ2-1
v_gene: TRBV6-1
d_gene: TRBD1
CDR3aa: CASRGQGGYSEQFF
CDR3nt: TGTGCCAGCCGGGGACAGGGCGGGTATAGTGAGCAGTTCTTC

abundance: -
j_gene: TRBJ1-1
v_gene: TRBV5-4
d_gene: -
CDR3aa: CASSAGRGAGTEAFF
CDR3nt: TGTGCCAGCAGCGCCGGGCGGGGGGCCGGCACTGAAGCTTTCTTT

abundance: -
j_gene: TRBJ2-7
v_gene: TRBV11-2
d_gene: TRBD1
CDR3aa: CASSLVGQPHYEQYF
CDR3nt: TGTGCCAGCAGCTTAGTGGGACAGCCCCACTACGAGCAGTACTTC

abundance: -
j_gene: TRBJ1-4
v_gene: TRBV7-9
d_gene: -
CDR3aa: CASSPQGATNEKLFF
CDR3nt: TGTGCCAGCAGTCCACAGGGAGCAACTAATGAAAAACTGTTTTTT

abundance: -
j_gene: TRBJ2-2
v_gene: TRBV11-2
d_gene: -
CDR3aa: CASSLEPGTGELFF
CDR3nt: TGTGCCAGCAGCTTAGAGCCGGGCACCGGGGAGCTGTTTTTT

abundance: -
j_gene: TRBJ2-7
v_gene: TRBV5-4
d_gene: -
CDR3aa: CASSFSTGSYEQYF
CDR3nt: TGTGCCAGCAGCTTTAGCACTGGATCCTACGAGCAGTACTTC

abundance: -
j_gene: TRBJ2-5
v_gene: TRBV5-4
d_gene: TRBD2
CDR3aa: CASSQPTSGTLETQYF
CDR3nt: TGTGCCAGCAGCCAACCGACTAGCGGGACTTTGGAGACCCAGTACTTC

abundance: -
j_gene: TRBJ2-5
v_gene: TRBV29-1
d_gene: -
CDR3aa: CSVDEGTQETQYF
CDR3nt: TGCAGCGTTGACGAGGGGACACAAGAGACCCAGTACTTC

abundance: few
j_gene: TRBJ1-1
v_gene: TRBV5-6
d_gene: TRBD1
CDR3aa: CASSLGTVRTEAFF
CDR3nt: TGTGCCAGCAGCCTGGGGACAGTTCGGACTGAAGCTTTCTTT

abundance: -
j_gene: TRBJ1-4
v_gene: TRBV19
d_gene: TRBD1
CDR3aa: CATHRDRDEKLFF
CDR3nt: TGTGCCACCCACAGGGACAGGGATGAAAAACTGTTTTTT

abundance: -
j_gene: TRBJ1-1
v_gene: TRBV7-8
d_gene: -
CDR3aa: CASSTQTEAFF
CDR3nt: TGTGCCAGCAGCACACAGACTGAAGCTTTCTTT

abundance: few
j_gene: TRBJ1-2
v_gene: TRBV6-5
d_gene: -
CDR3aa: CASSDIQGGLAAF
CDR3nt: TGTGCCAGCAGTGATATCCAGGGAGGATTGGCGGCCTTC

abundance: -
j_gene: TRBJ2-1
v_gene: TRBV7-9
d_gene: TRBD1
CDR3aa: CASNQDRGAYNEQFF
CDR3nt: TGTGCCAGCAACCAGGACAGGGGGGCCTACAATGAGCAGTTCTTC

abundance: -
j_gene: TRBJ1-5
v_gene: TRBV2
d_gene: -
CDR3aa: CASSLDRKSNQPQHF
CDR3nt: TGTGCCAGCAGCCTCGACAGGAAAAGCAATCAGCCCCAGCATTTT

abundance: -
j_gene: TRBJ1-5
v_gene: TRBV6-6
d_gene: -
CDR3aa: CASTATGQPQHF
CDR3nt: TGTGCCAGCACCGCAACCGGTCAGCCCCAGCATTTT

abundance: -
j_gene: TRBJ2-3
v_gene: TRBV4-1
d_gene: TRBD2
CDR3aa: CASSQGGAGGGTDTQYF
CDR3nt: TGCGCCAGCAGCCAAGGTGGCGCGGGCGGGGGGACAGATACGCAGTATTTT

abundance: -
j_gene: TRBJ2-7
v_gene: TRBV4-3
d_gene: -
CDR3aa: CASSQESSYEQYF
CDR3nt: TGCGCCAGCAGCCAAGAATCCAGCTACGAGCAGTACTTC

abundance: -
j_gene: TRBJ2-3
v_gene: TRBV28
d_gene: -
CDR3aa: CASIDATGTSFSDTQYF
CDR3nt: TGTGCCAGCATTGACGCCACCGGGACATCCTTTTCAGATACGCAGTATTTT

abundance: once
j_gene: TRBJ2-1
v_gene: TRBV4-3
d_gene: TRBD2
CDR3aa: CASSQDSPKGLAGGIDNEQFF
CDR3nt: TGCGCCAGCAGCCAAGATAGCCCGAAGGGACTAGCGGGAGGTATCGACAATGAGCAGTTCTTC

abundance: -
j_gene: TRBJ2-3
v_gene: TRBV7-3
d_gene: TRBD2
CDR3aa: CASSFGGGFGTQYF
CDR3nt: TGTGCCAGCAGCTTTGGGGGGGGTTTCGGTACGCAGTATTTT

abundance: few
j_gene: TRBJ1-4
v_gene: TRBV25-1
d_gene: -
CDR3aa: CASSTRGGTNEKLFF
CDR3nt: TGTGCCAGCAGTACCCGGGGAGGCACTAATGAAAAACTGTTTTTT

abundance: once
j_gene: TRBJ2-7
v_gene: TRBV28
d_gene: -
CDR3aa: CASRLAAGYYEQYF
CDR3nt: TGTGCCAGCAGACTTGCGGCAGGGTACTACGAGCAGTACTTC

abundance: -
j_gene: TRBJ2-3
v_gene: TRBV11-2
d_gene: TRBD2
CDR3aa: CASSLPPSQRGYTDTQYF
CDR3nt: TGTGCCAGCAGCTTACCCCCCTCCCAGCGGGGTTACACAGATACGCAGTATTTT

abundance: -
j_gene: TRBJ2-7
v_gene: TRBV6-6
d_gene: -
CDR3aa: CASSYSSGQYEQYF
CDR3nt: TGTGCCAGCAGTTACTCGAGCGGTCAATACGAGCAGTACTTC

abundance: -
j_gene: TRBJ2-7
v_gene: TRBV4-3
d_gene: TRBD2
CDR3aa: CASSQGPSGISGTYEQYF
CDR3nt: TGCGCCAGCAGCCAAGGCCCTAGCGGGATATCGGGGACCTACGAGCAGTACTTC

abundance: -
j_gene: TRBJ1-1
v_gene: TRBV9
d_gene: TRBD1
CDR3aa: CASSVVARGDTEAFF
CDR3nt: TGTGCCAGCAGCGTAGTGGCCAGGGGGGACACTGAAGCTTTCTTT

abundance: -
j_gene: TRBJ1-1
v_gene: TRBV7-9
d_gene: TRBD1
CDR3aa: CASSSMAGDRESGTEAFF
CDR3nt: TGTGCCAGCAGCTCGATGGCAGGGGACAGGGAAAGTGGGACTGAAGCTTTCTTT

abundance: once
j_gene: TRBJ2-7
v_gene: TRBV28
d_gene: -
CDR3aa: CASSLGGGAYEQYF
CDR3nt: TGTGCCAGCAGTTTAGGGGGAGGAGCGTACGAGCAGTACTTC

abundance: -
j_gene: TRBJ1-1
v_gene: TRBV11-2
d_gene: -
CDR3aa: CASSHQAGTEAFF
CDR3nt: TGTGCCAGCAGCCACCAGGCGGGAACTGAAGCTTTCTTT

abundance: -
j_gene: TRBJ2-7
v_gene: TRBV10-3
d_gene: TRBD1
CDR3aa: CAISFTDRVRSYEQYF
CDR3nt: TGTGCCATCAGTTTCACCGACAGGGTACGCTCCTACGAGCAGTACTTC

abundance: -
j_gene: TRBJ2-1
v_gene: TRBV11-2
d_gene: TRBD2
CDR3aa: CASSPLTSGFVGDEQFF
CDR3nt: TGTGCCAGCAGCCCCCTGACTAGCGGGTTCGTCGGGGATGAGCAGTTCTTC

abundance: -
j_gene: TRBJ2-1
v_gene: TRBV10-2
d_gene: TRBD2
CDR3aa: CASSDLAGGYNEQFF
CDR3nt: TGCGCCAGCAGTGACCTAGCGGGGGGTTACAATGAGCAGTTCTTC

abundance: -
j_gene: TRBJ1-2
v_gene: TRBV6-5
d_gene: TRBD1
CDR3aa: CASRRPGQGALGYTF
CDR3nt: TGTGCCAGCAGGCGACCGGGACAGGGGGCGCTTGGCTACACCTTC